The rows below give T cell receptor beta chains drawn from one sample of a study of early T cells in non-severe SARS-CoV-2 infection. One entry per CDR3 protein results from TCRdb running MiXCR on the 5' RACE reads. This sample has fewer than 35,000 distinct CDR3 sequences, with roughly 9.3% found just once. Sequenced sample: whole blood. The source of these receptors is an adult who was a healthcare worker with PCR-confirmed SARS-CoV-2 infection or an uninfected control (not recorded which). The conserved cysteine and the conserved F or W are not part of the CDR3 here.

>TRBV6-2/TRBV6-3|TRBJ2-6
ASSSRTGYSSGANVLT
>TRBV7-2|TRBJ2-3
ASSLRVASADTQY
>TRBV20-1|TRBJ2-1
SAEGRGPRDEQF
>TRBV7-9|TRBJ1-1
ASSSRLHANTEAF
>TRBV7-2|TRBJ2-1
ASSWYNEQF
>TRBV24-1|TRBJ1-1
ATSDPGTGHTEAF
>TRBV7-2|TRBJ2-1
ASSEPGLAYNEQF
>TRBV29-1|TRBJ2-5
SAILFGSKETQY
>TRBV24-1|TRBJ1-1
ATSSGTGVAF
>TRBV24-1|TRBJ2-5
ATSDSYRQETQY
>TRBV7-9|TRBJ1-1
ASSILQGTAF
>TRBV7-2|TRBJ2-7
ASSIGSGVSYEQY
>TRBV6-2/TRBV6-3|TRBJ1-1
ASSRVTHEAF
>TRBV6-2/TRBV6-3|TRBJ2-2
ASSYRPTWDGELF
>TRBV7-2|TRBJ2-3
ASSLLTNTDTQY
>TRBV12-3/TRBV12-4|TRBJ2-4
ASSLGQGVGNIQY
>TRBV7-9|TRBJ1-1
ASSFVHTEAF
>TRBV5-1|TRBJ2-7
ASSLASTGLTYEQY
>TRBV7-8|TRBJ1-5
ASTLGGNQPQH
>TRBV7-9|TRBJ2-5
ASSLASGGPQETQY
>TRBV12-5|TRBJ2-3
ASNLATYTDTQY
>TRBV29-1|TRBJ1-2
SVADRDGYT
>TRBV7-8|TRBJ1-6
ASSFSQGNSPLH
>TRBV6-5|TRBJ1-2
ASSYSRGTGYT
>TRBV7-3|TRBJ1-1
ASSKKVGGPSLNTEAF
>TRBV24-1|TRBJ2-1
ATSDRAWGSSYNEQF
>TRBV7-2|TRBJ2-7
ASSPDNAYEQY
>TRBV7-2|TRBJ1-5
ASSLTADQPQH
>TRBV7-6|TRBJ2-1
ASSSRSSYNEQF
>TRBV7-8|TRBJ1-4
ASSPRGLNEKLF
>TRBV11-1|TRBJ1-2
ASSTSSGLFYGYT
>TRBV15|TRBJ2-6
ATSRGNYGANVLT
>TRBV12-3/TRBV12-4|TRBJ2-7
ASTSTGMRLGEQY
>TRBV6-1|TRBJ2-7
ASSDSPGDSEQY
>TRBV18|TRBJ2-3
ASSTGATDTQY
>TRBV7-9|TRBJ2-7
ATEGQPFYEQY
>TRBV15|TRBJ1-5
ATSRDPRGRARQPQH
>TRBV20-1|TRBJ1-1
SARKGARTEAF
>TRBV3-1|TRBJ1-4
ASSQSASREKLF
>TRBV4-3|TRBJ2-1
ASSQESPGEQF
>TRBV5-5|TRBJ2-5
ASSFLGTGGETQY
>TRBV7-9|TRBJ1-1
ASSPKTEAF
>TRBV28|TRBJ1-1
ASSWGGALEAF
>TRBV7-3|TRBJ2-2
ASSLGQETGELF
>TRBV20-1|TRBJ2-5
SASPGQTTKETQY
>TRBV9|TRBJ2-3
ASSVIGAADTQY
>TRBV5-1|TRBJ2-5
ASSLLPPETQY
>TRBV20-1|TRBJ2-3
SAKGESGTDTQY
>TRBV12-3/TRBV12-4|TRBJ2-1
ASSRAGGTRSYNEQF
>TRBV25-1|TRBJ2-4
ASSDDTGDGIQY
>TRBV7-9|TRBJ2-7
ASSLGGGTIYEQY
>TRBV18|TRBJ1-6
ASLSRLNSPLH
>TRBV24-1|TRBJ2-3
ATSDPTGVQTDTQY
>TRBV5-5|TRBJ2-5
ASSFDKETQY
>TRBV14|TRBJ1-2
ASSQGSNPGGAYYGYT
>TRBV7-3|TRBJ2-5
ASSSSGGAWETQY
>TRBV19|TRBJ1-4
ASSPGLANEKLF
>TRBV7-9|TRBJ2-7
ASSLRDWGRALDEQY